The rows below give T cell receptor beta chains drawn from one sample of a study of cytomegalovirus exposure and HLA in healthy donors. The assay was immunoSEQ multiplex PCR, and TCRdb's table has in-frame clones only and misses some. The sample shows about 160,000 clones, over 75% of them seen only once. Sequenced sample: PBMCs. Receptor source: a man in his forties in good health and CMV-seronegative. Each CDR3 is given with its conserved first and last residue. A D gene is named only where the DNA matches it firmly. Not all rows give a size; the values are once, few, many and, for expanded clones, a class.

D gene: TRBD1; V gene: TRBV5-1; J gene: TRBJ1-2; clone size: once; CDR3 protein: CASSPVPGQGAGGYTF; CDR3 DNA: TGCGCCAGCAGCCCGGTCCCGGGACAGGGGGCCGGAGGCTACACCTTC
D gene: .; V gene: TRBV27; J gene: TRBJ1-6; clone size: .; CDR3 protein: CASSLNRVGSPLHF; CDR3 DNA: TGTGCCAGCAGTTTAAACAGGGTGGGGTCACCCCTCCACTTT
D gene: TRBD2; V gene: TRBV7-9; J gene: TRBJ2-7; clone size: .; CDR3 protein: CASSSSYGTSGGYVYEQYF; CDR3 DNA: TGTGCCAGCAGCTCCTCCTATGGGACTAGCGGGGGTTACGTCTACGAGCAGTACTTC
D gene: .; V gene: TRBV28; J gene: TRBJ2-7; clone size: .; CDR3 protein: CASTDRLVAYEQYF; CDR3 DNA: TGTGCCAGCACCGACAGGCTAGTCGCCTACGAGCAGTACTTC
D gene: .; V gene: TRBV28; J gene: TRBJ2-4; clone size: .; CDR3 protein: CATQQGDTGPLQYF; CDR3 DNA: TGTGCCACCCAACAAGGGGACACAGGGCCCCTTCAGTACTTC
D gene: .; V gene: TRBV6-5; J gene: TRBJ1-2; clone size: once; CDR3 protein: CASSMDSFLYGYTF; CDR3 DNA: TGTGCCAGCAGCATGGACAGTTTTCTCTATGGCTACACCTTC
D gene: .; V gene: TRBV6-6; J gene: TRBJ1-1; clone size: few; CDR3 protein: CASRPGGSPEAFF; CDR3 DNA: TGTGCCAGCAGACCCGGGGGGTCCCCTGAAGCTTTCTTT
D gene: TRBD1; V gene: TRBV2; J gene: TRBJ2-7; clone size: .; CDR3 protein: CASSEAGGEQYF; CDR3 DNA: TGTGCCAGCAGTGAGGCAGGGGGCGAGCAGTACTTC
D gene: .; V gene: TRBV7-2; J gene: TRBJ2-7; clone size: .; CDR3 protein: CASSLNAGGEEQYF; CDR3 DNA: TGTGCCAGCAGCTTAAATGCTGGCGGGGAGGAGCAGTACTTC
D gene: .; V gene: TRBV5-1; J gene: TRBJ1-1; clone size: .; CDR3 protein: CASSDPHRANTEAFF; CDR3 DNA: TGCGCCAGCAGCGACCCGCACAGGGCGAACACTGAAGCTTTCTTT
D gene: .; V gene: TRBV7-9; J gene: TRBJ2-1; clone size: .; CDR3 protein: CASTLGDNYNEQFF; CDR3 DNA: TGTGCCAGCACCTTAGGGGACAACTACAATGAGCAGTTCTTC
D gene: .; V gene: TRBV5-6; J gene: TRBJ1-1; clone size: few; CDR3 protein: CASSLRGYGTEAFF; CDR3 DNA: TGTGCCAGCAGCTTGAGGGGGTATGGGACTGAAGCTTTCTTT
D gene: TRBD1; V gene: TRBV30; J gene: TRBJ2-5; clone size: .; CDR3 protein: CAWSGLQGALTQYF; CDR3 DNA: TGTGCCTGGAGTGGCCTTCAGGGGGCTCTGACCCAGTACTTC
D gene: .; V gene: TRBV14; J gene: TRBJ2-7; clone size: .; CDR3 protein: CASSQASYEQYF; CDR3 DNA: TGTGCCAGCAGCCAAGCATCCTACGAGCAGTACTTC
D gene: .; V gene: TRBV14; J gene: TRBJ1-1; clone size: .; CDR3 protein: CASSQGGGPPNAEAFF; CDR3 DNA: TGTGCCAGCAGCCAGGGGGGAGGGCCCCCGAACGCTGAAGCTTTCTTT